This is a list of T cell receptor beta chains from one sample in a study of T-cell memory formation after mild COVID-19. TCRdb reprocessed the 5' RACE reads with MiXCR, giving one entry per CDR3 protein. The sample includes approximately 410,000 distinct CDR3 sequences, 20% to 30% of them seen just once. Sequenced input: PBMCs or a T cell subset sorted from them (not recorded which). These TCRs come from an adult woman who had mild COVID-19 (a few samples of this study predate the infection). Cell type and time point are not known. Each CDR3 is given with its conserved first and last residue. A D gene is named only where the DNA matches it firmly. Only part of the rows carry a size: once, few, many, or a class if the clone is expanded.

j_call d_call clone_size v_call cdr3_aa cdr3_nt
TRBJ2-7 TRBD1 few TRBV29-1 CSVPGGYEQYF TGCAGCGTACCAGGGGGCTACGAGCAGTACTTC
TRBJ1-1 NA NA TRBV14 CASSQGFITNTEAFF TGTGCCAGCAGCCAAGGATTTATCACGAACACTGAAGCTTTCTTT
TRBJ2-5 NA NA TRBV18 CASSPGRHQETQYF TGTGCCAGCTCACCGGGACGGCACCAAGAGACCCAGTACTTC
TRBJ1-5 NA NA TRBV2 CASSERRGNQPQHF TGTGCCAGCAGTGAAAGGAGGGGCAATCAGCCCCAGCATTTT
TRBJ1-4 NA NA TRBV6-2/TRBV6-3 CASSYSNRGKMLEKLFF TGTGCCAGCAGTTACTCGAACCGCGGCAAAATGCTTGAAAAACTGTTTTTT
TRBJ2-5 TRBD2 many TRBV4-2 CASSQGLAGQETQYF TGTGCCAGCAGCCAAGGACTAGCGGGGCAAGAGACCCAGTACTTC
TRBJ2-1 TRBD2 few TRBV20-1 CSARDRRAGETYNEQFF TGCAGTGCTAGAGACAGGCGAGCGGGAGAAACCTACAATGAGCAGTTCTTC
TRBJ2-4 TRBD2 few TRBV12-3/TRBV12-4 CASSLKRENIQYF TGTGCCAGCAGTTTAAAGCGGGAGAACATTCAGTACTTC
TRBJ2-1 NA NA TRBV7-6 CASSRPGGEGQFF TGTGCCAGCAGCCGCCCCGGGGGAGAGGGGCAGTTCTTC
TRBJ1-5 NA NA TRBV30 CAWSVVHGSNQPQHF TGTGCCTGGAGTGTAGTTCACGGGAGCAATCAGCCCCAGCATTTT
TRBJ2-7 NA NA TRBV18 CASSHRRSEQYF TGTGCCAGCTCACATAGGAGGTCCGAGCAGTACTTC
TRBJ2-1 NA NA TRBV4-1 CASSQDPPATGPSNEQFF TGCGCCAGCAGCCAAGACCCCCCGGCCACGGGGCCTAGTAATGAGCAGTTCTTC
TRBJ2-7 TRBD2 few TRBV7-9 CASSFERTSGRYEQYF TGTGCCAGCAGCTTCGAAAGGACTAGCGGGAGGTACGAGCAGTACTTC
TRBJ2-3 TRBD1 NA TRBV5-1 CASSSRQGEYTDTQYF TGCGCCAGCAGCTCCCGACAGGGGGAGTACACAGATACGCAGTATTTT
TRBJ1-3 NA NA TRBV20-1 CSARKPDGNTIYF TGCAGTGCTAGAAAGCCTGACGGAAACACCATATATTTT
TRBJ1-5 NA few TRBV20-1 CSASADSNQPQHF TGCAGTGCTAGTGCGGACAGCAATCAGCCCCAGCATTTT
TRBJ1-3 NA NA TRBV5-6 CASRQKPTDPVSGNTIYF TGTGCCAGCAGACAAAAGCCGACCGACCCCGTGTCTGGAAACACCATATATTTT
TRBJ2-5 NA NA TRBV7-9 CASSLTAETQYF TGTGCCAGCAGCTTAACGGCAGAGACCCAGTACTTC
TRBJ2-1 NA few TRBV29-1 CSACEGWYEQFF TGCAGCGCCTGTGAGGGTTGGTATGAGCAGTTCTTC
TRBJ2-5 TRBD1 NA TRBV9 CASSTGDRETQYF TGTGCCAGCAGCACAGGGGATCGAGAGACCCAGTACTTC
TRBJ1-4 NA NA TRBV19 CASRSGTWNEKLFF TGTGCCAGTAGATCCGGGACATGGAATGAAAAACTGTTTTTT
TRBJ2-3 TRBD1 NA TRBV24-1 CATSDLDRGHGTDTQYF TGTGCCACCAGTGATCTCGACAGGGGGCATGGCACAGATACGCAGTATTTT
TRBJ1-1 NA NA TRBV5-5 CASSLLGGGDTEAFF TGTGCCAGCAGCTTGCTCGGGGGTGGGGACACTGAAGCTTTCTTT
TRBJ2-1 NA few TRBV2 CASSDRGINEQFF TGTGCCAGCAGTGACAGGGGCATCAATGAGCAGTTCTTC
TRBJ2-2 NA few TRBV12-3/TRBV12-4 CASYPSLDRTAGELFF TGTGCCAGCTATCCCTCCTTGGACCGCACCGCCGGGGAGCTGTTTTTT
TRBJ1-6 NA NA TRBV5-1 CASSLASSSYNSPLHF TGCGCCAGCAGCTTGGCGTCAAGCTCCTATAATTCACCCCTCCACTTT
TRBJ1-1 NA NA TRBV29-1 CSVGALPEAFF TGCAGCGTTGGGGCTCTCCCTGAAGCTTTCTTT
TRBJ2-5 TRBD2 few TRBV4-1 CASSQVSGGARETQYF TGCGCCAGCAGCCAAGTTAGCGGGGGGGCCCGGGAGACCCAGTACTTC
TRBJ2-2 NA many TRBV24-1 CATSTEHPNTGELFF TGTGCCACCAGCACTGAGCACCCGAACACCGGGGAGCTGTTTTTT
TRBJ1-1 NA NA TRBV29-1 CSVGRSEAFF TGCAGCGTTGGGAGGTCTGAAGCTTTCTTT
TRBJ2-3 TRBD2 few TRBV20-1 CSAISGTTTDTQYF TGCAGTGCTATCTCCGGGACTACCACAGATACGCAGTATTTT
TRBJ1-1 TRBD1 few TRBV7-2 CASSSTPGQGNTEAFF TGTGCCAGCAGCTCGACTCCCGGACAGGGCAACACTGAAGCTTTCTTT
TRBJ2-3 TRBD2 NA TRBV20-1 CSAKLAGPRLVTDTQYF TGCAGTGCTAAACTAGCGGGACCTCGGCTGGTCACAGATACGCAGTATTTT
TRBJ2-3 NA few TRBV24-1 CATSVSGAVTDTQYF TGTGCCACCAGTGTCTCGGGAGCGGTCACAGATACGCAGTATTTT
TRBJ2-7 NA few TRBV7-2 CASSPSPSGEQYF TGTGCCAGCAGCCCTTCCCCGTCGGGTGAGCAGTACTTC
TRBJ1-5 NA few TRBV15 CATRTTGNQPQHF TGTGCCACCAGGACGACTGGCAATCAGCCCCAGCATTTT
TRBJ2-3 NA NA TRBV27 CATATGTDTQYF TGTGCCACCGCAACGGGCACAGATACGCAGTATTTT
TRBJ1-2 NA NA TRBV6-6 CASSLLDGYGYTF TGTGCCAGCAGTCTCCTCGATGGTTATGGCTACACCTTC
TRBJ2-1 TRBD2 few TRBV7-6 CASSLGTSGGDNEQFF TGTGCCAGCAGCTTAGGGACTAGCGGGGGCGACAATGAGCAGTTCTTC
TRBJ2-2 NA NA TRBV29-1 CSVEVALSGELFF TGCAGCGTTGAAGTGGCCCTTTCCGGGGAGCTGTTTTTT
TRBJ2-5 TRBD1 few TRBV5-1 CASSLVGAGGGTQYF TGCGCCAGCAGCTTGGTTGGCGCAGGGGGCGGGACCCAGTACTTC
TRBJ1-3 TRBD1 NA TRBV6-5 CASSYSRGPGNTIYF TGTGCCAGCAGTTACTCGAGGGGGCCCGGAAACACCATATATTTT